This T cell receptor beta chain was sequenced in a study of blood T cell repertoires in COVID-19. As for the study in general: From the United States, Italy and Spain came samples of acute and convalescent COVID-19. T cells, B-cell-depleted T cells, or PBMCs provided the cDNA or gDNA that served as material.

J lost 4 bases, V lost 7 bases, and 10 bases had no gene match. The CDR3 runs 15 residues. Germline lookup yields CDR1 LNHDA and CDR2 SQIVND (reference sequence). Authors' processing steps: By means of reference gene primer amplification, nucleated cell counts were estimated. Here immunoSEQ multiplex PCR was the method, and the copy in TCRdb shows in-frame clones only, minus some. V, J and clone size are those of that table, while D and trimming were read from the DNA. The sample consists of fewer than 100,000 clones, 85% to 90% of them appearing once. The receptor comes from a human donor in a cohort sampled during active COVID-19. Sequencing was done on a sample of peripheral blood. V gene TRBV19 combines with J gene TRBJ1-5; TRBD1 matches at 7 bases. CDR3: CASTPPGQANQPQHF. DNA for the CDR3: TGTGCCAGTACCCCCCCTGGACAGGCTAATCAGCCCCAGCATTTT.